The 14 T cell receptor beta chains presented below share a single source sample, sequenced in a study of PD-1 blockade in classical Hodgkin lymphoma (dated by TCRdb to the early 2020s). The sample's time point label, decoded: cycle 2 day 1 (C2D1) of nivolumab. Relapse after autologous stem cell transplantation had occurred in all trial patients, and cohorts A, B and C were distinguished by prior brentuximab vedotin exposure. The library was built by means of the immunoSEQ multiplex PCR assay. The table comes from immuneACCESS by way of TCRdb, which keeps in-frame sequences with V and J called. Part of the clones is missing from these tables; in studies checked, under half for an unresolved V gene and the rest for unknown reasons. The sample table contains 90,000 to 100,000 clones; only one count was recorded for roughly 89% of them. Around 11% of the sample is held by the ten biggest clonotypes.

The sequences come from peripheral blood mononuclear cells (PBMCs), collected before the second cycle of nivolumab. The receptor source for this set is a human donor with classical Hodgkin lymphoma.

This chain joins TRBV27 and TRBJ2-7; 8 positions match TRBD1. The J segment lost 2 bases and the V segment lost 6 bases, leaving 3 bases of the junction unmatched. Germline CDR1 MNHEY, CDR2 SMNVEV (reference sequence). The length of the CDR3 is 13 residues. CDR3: CASRQGAAYEQYF. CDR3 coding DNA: TGTGCCAGCAGGCAGGGGGCGGCCTACGAGCAGTACTTC.

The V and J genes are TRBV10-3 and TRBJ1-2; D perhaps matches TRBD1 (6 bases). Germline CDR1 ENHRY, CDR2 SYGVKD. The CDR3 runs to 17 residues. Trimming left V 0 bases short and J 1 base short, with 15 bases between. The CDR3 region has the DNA TGTGCCATCAGTGAGTCCTCTGAAGGACAGCTTAACTATGGCTACACCTTC. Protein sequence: CAISESSEGQLNYGYTF.

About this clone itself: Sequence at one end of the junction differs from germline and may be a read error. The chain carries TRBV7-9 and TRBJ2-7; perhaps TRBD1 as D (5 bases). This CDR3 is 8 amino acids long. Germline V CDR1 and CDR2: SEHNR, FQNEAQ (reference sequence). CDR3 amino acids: CASSMTAF. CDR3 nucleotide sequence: TGTGCCAGCAGCATGACAGCTTTC.

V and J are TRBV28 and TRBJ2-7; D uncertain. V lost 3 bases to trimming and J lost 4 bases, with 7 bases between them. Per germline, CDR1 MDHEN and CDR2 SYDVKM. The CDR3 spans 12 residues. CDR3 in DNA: TGTGCCAGCAGTTTCTCGGGTTACGAGCAGTACTTC. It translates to CASSFSGYEQYF.

CDR3 loop: CASSSGGNYNEQFF. CDR3 nucleotide sequence: TGTGCCAGTAGTAGCGGGGGCAACTACAATGAGCAGTTCTTC. J is TRBJ2-1 and V is TRBV19, with D tentatively TRBD2 (7 bases). The germline V gene has CDR1 LNHDA and CDR2 SQIVND (reference sequence). The germline V and J ends were trimmed by 4 bases and 3 bases, with 10 bases remaining between them. This CDR3 comprises 14 residues.

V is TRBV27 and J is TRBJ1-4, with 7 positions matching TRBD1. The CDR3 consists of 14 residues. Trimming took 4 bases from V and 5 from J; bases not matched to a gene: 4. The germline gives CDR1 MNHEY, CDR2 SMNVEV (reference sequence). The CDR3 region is CASSSGQKNEKLFF. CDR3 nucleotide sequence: TGTGCCAGCAGTTCGGGACAGAAAAATGAAAAACTGTTTTTT.

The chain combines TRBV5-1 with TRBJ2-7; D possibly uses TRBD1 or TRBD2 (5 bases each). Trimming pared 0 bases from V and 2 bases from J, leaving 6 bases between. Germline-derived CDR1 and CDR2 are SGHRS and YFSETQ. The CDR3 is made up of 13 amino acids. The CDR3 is CASSLAGPYEQYF. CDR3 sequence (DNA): TGCGCCAGCAGCTTGGCGGGACCCTACGAGCAGTACTTC. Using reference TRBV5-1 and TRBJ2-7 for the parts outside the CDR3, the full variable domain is KAGVTQTPRYLIKTRGQQVTLSCSPISGHRSVSWYQQTPGQGLQFLFEYFSETQRNKGNFPGRFSGRQFSNSRSEMNVSTLELGDSALYLCASSLAGPYEQYFGPGTRLTVT.

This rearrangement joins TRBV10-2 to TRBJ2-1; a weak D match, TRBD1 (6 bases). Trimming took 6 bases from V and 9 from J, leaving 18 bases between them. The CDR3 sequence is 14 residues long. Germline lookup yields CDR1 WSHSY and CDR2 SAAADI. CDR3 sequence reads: CASRTLTGVGEQFF. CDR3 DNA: TGCGCCAGCAGAACCTTGACAGGCGTGGGTGAGCAGTTCTTC.

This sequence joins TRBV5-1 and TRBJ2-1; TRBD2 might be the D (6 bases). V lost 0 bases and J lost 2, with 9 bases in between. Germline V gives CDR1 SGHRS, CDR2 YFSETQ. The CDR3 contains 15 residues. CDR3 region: CASSLDGGAYNEQFF. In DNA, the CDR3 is TGCGCCAGCAGCTTGGACGGGGGAGCCTACAATGAGCAGTTCTTC.

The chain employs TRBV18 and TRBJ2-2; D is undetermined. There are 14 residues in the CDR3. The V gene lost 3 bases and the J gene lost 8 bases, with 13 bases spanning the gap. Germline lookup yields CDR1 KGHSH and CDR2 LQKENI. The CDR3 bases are TGTGCCAGCTCACCTCTCCAAACCGTAGGGGAGCTGTTTTTT. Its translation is CASSPLQTVGELFF.

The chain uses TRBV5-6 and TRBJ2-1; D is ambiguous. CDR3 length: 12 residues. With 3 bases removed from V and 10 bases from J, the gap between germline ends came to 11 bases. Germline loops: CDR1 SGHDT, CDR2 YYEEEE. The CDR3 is CASSSRFEEQFF. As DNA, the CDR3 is TGTGCCAGCAGCTCCAGGTTCGAGGAGCAGTTCTTC.

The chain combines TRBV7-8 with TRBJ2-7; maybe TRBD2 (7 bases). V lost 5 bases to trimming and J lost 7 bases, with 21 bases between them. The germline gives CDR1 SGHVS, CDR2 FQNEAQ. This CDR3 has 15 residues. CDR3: CASSLAGAPRGEQYF. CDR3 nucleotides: TGTGCCAGCAGCCTTGCGGGGGCCCCAAGGGGGGAGCAGTACTTC. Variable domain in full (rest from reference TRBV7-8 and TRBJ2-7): GAGVSQSPRYKVAKRGQDVALRCDPISGHVSLFWYQQALGQGPEFLTYFQNEAQLDKSGLPSDRFFAERPEGSVSTLKIQRTQQEDSAVYLCASSLAGAPRGEQYFGPGTRLTVT.

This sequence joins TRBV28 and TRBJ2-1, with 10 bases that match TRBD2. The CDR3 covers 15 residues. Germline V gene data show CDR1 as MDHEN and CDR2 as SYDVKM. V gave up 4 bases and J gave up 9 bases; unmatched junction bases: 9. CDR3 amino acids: CASSSYSGRSSEQFF. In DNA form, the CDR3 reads TGTGCCAGCAGTTCTTATAGCGGGAGGAGTAGTGAGCAGTTCTTC.

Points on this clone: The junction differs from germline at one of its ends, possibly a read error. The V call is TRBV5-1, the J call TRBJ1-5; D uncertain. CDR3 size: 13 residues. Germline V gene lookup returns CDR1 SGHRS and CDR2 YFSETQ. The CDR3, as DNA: TGCGCCAGCAGTTTGGATGGGTCGGAGGCCCAGCATTTT. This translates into CASSLDGSEAQHF.